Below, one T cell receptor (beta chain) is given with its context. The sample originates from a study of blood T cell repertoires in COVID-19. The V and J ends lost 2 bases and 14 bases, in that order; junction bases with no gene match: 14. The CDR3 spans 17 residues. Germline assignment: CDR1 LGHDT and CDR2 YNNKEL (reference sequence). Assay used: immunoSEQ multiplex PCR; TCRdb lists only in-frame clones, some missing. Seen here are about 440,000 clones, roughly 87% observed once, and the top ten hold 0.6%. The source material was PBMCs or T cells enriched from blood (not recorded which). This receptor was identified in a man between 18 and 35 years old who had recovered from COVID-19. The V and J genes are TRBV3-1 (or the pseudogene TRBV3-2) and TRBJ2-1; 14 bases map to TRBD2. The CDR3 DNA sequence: TGTGCCAGCAGCCAAAACCCAGGACTAGCGGGAGGAGTAGATGAGTTCTTC. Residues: CASSQNPGLAGGVDEFF.